Listed here are 18 T cell receptor beta chains from one sample, sequenced in a study of technical replicates of blood from a few donors. Sequencing was performed with immunoSEQ multiplex PCR; in TCRdb, only in-frame clones are kept and a portion is missing. The table lists under 100,000 clones, approximately 95% of them singletons, with roughly 0.34% in the top ten. The sample taken for sequencing was T cells isolated from PBMCs. The receptors derive from a human donor in good health.

This chain links TRBV19 with TRBJ1-1; maybe TRBD1 (6 bases). Per germline, CDR1 LNHDA and CDR2 SQIVND (reference sequence). V dropped 5 bases and J dropped 5 bases, with 24 bases sitting between them. The CDR3 runs 17 residues. The chain's CDR3 is CASSPRILQGRRTEAFF. The CDR3 DNA reads TGTGCCAGTAGTCCACGGATACTTCAGGGGCGACGAACTGAAGCTTTCTTT.

This chain connects TRBV5-1 to TRBJ2-1; TRBD1 matches 8 bases. The trim removed 7 bases at V and 5 bases at J, leaving 8 bases unmatched. CDR3 length: 14 amino acids. Germline CDR1 reads SGHRS; CDR2 reads YFSETQ. CDR3 coding DNA: TGCGCCAGCGGAGCAGGGGGCTACAACAATGAGCAGTTCTTC. Translated: CASGAGGYNNEQFF. The full variable domain, rest sourced from reference TRBV5-1 and TRBJ2-1, is KAGVTQTPRYLIKTRGQQVTLSCSPISGHRSVSWYQQTPGQGLQFLFEYFSETQRNKGNFPGRFSGRQFSNSRSEMNVSTLELGDSALYLCASGAGGYNNEQFFGPGTRLTVL.

In nucleotides, the CDR3 is TGCAGCGTTGACTTCGACAGGGACTATGAGCAGTTCTTC. Protein sequence: CSVDFDRDYEQFF. V gene TRBV29-1 combines with J gene TRBJ2-1; D perhaps matches TRBD1 (7 bases). CDR3 size: 13 residues. The germline V gene has CDR1 SQVTM and CDR2 ANQGSEA. V gave up 3 bases and J gave up 8 bases, with 14 bases separating them.

V and J are TRBV2 and TRBJ2-1, with 8 bases lining up with TRBD2. The CDR3 sequence is 13 residues long. V lost 6 bases to trimming and J lost 10 bases; unmatched junction nucleotides: 8. CDR1 and CDR2 from the germline V gene are SNHLY and FYNNEI. The CDR3 loop is CASSREGVGEQFF. The CDR3 DNA reads TGTGCCAGCAGCCGGGAGGGAGTAGGGGAGCAGTTCTTC.

The rearrangement uses TRBV6-1 and TRBJ2-7, with 10 bases fitting TRBD2. The CDR3 is 15 amino acids. The germline V gene encodes CDR1 MNHNS and CDR2 SASEGT. J was trimmed by 0 bases and V by 6 bases; bases with no gene match: 5. CDR3 loop: CASSQGLANSYEQYF. The CDR3 nucleotides read TGTGCCAGCAGCCAGGGACTAGCGAACTCCTACGAGCAGTACTTC.

CDR3 DNA: TGTGCCAGCACCTCGGGGGGATGGAATCAGCCCCAGCATTTT. Its translation: CASTSGGWNQPQHF. The V call is TRBV28, the J call TRBJ1-5; D possibly corresponds to TRBD1 (5 bases). V shed 7 bases and J shed 4 bases, with 14 bases lying between them. Germline V gene data show CDR1 as MDHEN and CDR2 as SYDVKM. The CDR3 loop spans 14 amino acids.

The chain couples TRBV25-1 to TRBJ2-3, with D perhaps matching TRBD2 (6 bases). There are 16 residues in the CDR3. The V end lost 4 bases, the J end lost 0 bases, and 14 bases lay between the germline ends. The V gene's germline CDR1 is MGHDK and CDR2 SYGVNS. CDR3 nucleotide sequence: TGTGCCAGCAGTGGGGGGGACGCGACTAGCACAGATACGCAGTATTTT. The encoded protein is CASSGGDATSTDTQYF.

This chain connects TRBV5-4 to TRBJ1-2; D is undetermined. The CDR3 runs to 14 residues. V lost 0 bases and J lost 1, with 7 bases in between. CDR1 and CDR2 (germline): SGHNT, YYREEE (reference sequence). CDR3 bases: TGTGCCAGCAGCTTGGGGGGAGTTAACTATGGCTACACCTTC. It yields the protein CASSLGGVNYGYTF. The variable domain in full, completed from reference TRBV5-4 and TRBJ1-2, reads ETGVTQSPTHLIKTRGQQVTLRCSSQSGHNTVSWYQQALGQGPQFIFQYYREEENGRGNFPPRFSGLQFPNYSSELNVNALELDDSALYLCASSLGGVNYGYTFGSGTRLTVV.

The chain employs TRBV4-1 and TRBJ2-3; possibly TRBD1 for D (5 bases). Trimming cost V 1 base and J 1 base, with 18 bases left between them. This CDR3 comprises 18 residues. The V gene's germline CDR1 is MGHRA and CDR2 YSYEKL. The CDR3 nucleotides read TGCGCCAGCAGCCAAGTGCAGGGTCCCCAAACAGGCACAGATACGCAGTATTTT. Its translation: CASSQVQGPQTGTDTQYF.

The chain joins TRBV27 to TRBJ1-1; TRBD1 might be the D (6 bases). V lost 5 bases and J lost 5, with 18 bases in between. This CDR3 is 15 amino acids long. Germline CDR1 MNHEY, CDR2 SMNVEV (reference sequence). For the CDR3, the DNA is TGTGCCAGCAGTACCCACAGGGTAAGGAAAACTGAAGCTTTCTTT. As protein: CASSTHRVRKTEAFF.

For the CDR3, the DNA is TGTGCCACCAGACGGAGCTCTGGAAACACCATATATTTT. Encoded protein: CATRRSSGNTIYF. The genes are TRBV2 and TRBJ1-3; D is ambiguous. Germline values: CDR1 SNHLY, CDR2 FYNNEI. V lost 10 bases and J 0 bases, leaving 10 bases between the germline ends. CDR3 length: 13 residues.

This clone was observed once. The chain links TRBV4-2 to TRBJ2-1; 9 nucleotides line up with TRBD2. The CDR3 loop spans 16 amino acids. Germline CDR1 is LGHNA and CDR2 is YNFKEQ. The V gene end was trimmed by 2 bases and the J gene end by 8 bases; junction bases not matched to a gene: 10. CDR3 protein: CASSQPQGGLADEQFF. CDR3 DNA: TGTGCCAGCAGCCAACCCCAAGGGGGACTAGCAGATGAGCAGTTCTTC.

A few counts support this clone. V and J are TRBV27 and TRBJ2-7; 7 nucleotides line up with TRBD1. With V trimmed by 6 bases and J by 0 bases, 14 bases remained unmatched. Per germline, CDR1 MNHEY and CDR2 SMNVEV (reference sequence). The CDR3 contains 17 residues. The CDR3 DNA is TGTGCCAGCAGGCGACGGTCCGGGACAGAAAGCTCCTACGAGCAGTACTTC. Translation: CASRRRSGTESSYEQYF.

This chain uses TRBV19 with TRBJ1-1; maybe TRBD1 (5 bases). Germline V CDR1 and CDR2: LNHDA, SQIVND (reference sequence). The CDR3 consists of 15 residues. V was clipped by 6 bases and J by 1 base, with 15 bases between them. CDR3 region: CASRETVLRNTEAFF. The CDR3, as DNA: TGTGCCAGTAGAGAGACAGTCCTCCGGAACACTGAAGCTTTCTTT.

The J gene is TRBJ2-3, the V gene TRBV11-3; tentatively, D is TRBD2 (5 bases). This CDR3 is 14 amino acids long. Trimming pared 10 bases from V and 2 bases from J, leaving 16 bases between. Germline V gene lookup returns CDR1 SGHNT and CDR2 YENEEA. CDR3 coding DNA: TGTGCCACTCTAGAGGGCAGTCTCACAGATACGCAGTATTTT. This gives the protein CATLEGSLTDTQYF.

The CDR3 DNA reads TGTGCCAGCAGCCCCGCGACAGGGGATGGCTACACCTTC. Translated: CASSPATGDGYTF. This chain uses TRBV7-3 with TRBJ1-2; 8 nucleotides line up with TRBD1. CDR1 and CDR2 (germline): SGHTA, FQGTGA. V trimming: 5 bases; J trimming: 6 bases; junction bases outside the gene matches: 5. There are 13 residues in the CDR3.

The chain couples TRBV6-6 to TRBJ1-2, with D possibly matching TRBD1 (6 bases). The V gene's germline CDR1 is MNHNY and CDR2 SVGAGI (reference sequence). V gave up 4 bases and J gave up 8 bases, with 17 bases separating them. The CDR3 spans 14 residues. CDR3 in amino acids: CASSSGRGGWGYTF. CDR3 nucleotides: TGTGCCAGCAGTTCCGGTAGGGGGGGATGGGGCTACACCTTC.

CDR3 protein: CASGQTGEGYEQYF. CDR3 DNA sequence: TGTGCCAGCGGGCAGACAGGGGAAGGCTACGAGCAGTACTTC. The chain combines TRBV6-6 with TRBJ2-7; TRBD1 agrees at 8 bases. The CDR3 spans 14 residues. CDR1 is MNHNY and CDR2 is SVGAGI in the germline V gene (reference sequence). V trimming: 8 bases; J trimming: 3 bases; junction bases outside the gene matches: 9.